What follows describes a single T cell receptor (beta chain). This entry belongs to a study of blood T cell repertoires in COVID-19. Overall study context: Sites in the United States, Italy and Spain provided acute and convalescent COVID-19 samples. Sources were T cells, B-cell-depleted T cells, or PBMCs; the material itself was cDNA or gDNA.

How the authors handled the data: Quantification of nucleated cells was approximated via reference gene primer amplification. Only in-frame clones appear in the TCRdb table, and some are missing; sequencing was by immunoSEQ multiplex PCR. V, J and clone size reflect that table, while D and trimming were determined from the DNA. The data hold 250,000 to 350,000 clones, with about 85% observed a single time. The CDR3 loop spans 15 amino acids. Germline lookup yields CDR1 SGDLS and CDR2 YYNGEE. V shed 0 bases and J 5 bases; nucleotides not matched to a gene: 4. This rearrangement joins TRBV9 to TRBJ1-5; 8 bases are shared with TRBD1. The sample comprised peripheral blood. The TCR comes from a woman aged 45 to 65 who had recovered from COVID-19. As DNA, the CDR3 is TGTGCCAGCAGCGTAGGGGGACAGGCCGATCAGCCCCAGCATTTT. Protein product: CASSVGGQADQPQHF.